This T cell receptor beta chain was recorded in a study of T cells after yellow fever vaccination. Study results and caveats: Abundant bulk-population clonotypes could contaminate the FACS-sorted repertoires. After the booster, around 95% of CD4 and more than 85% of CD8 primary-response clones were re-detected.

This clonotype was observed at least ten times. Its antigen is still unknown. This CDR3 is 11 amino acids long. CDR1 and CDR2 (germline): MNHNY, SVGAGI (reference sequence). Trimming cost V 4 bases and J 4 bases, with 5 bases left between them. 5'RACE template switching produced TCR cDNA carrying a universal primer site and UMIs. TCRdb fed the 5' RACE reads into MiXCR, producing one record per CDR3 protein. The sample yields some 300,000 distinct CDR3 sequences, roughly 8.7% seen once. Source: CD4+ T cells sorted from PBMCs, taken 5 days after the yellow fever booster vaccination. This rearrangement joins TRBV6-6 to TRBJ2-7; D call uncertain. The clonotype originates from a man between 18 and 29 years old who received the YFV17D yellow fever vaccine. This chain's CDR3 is CASSLVYEQYF. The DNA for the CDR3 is TGTGCCAGCAGTTTAGTTTACGAGCAGTACTTC.